The 9 T cell receptor beta chains in this list originate from one sample, sequenced in a study of cytomegalovirus exposure and HLA in healthy donors. The primer mix had 60 Vbeta and 13 Jbeta primers. TCRdb's table, derived via immunoSEQ multiplex PCR, lists solely in-frame clones and lacks some. Among roughly 160,000 clones, 80% to 85% were seen once, and the ten largest hold around 0.98%. Sequencing was performed on PBMCs. The receptor source for this set is a man aged 25 to 40 in good health and CMV-seronegative.

The chain links TRBV10-1 to TRBJ2-1, with TRBD1 matching over 7 bases. The V and J ends lost 6 bases and 7 bases, in that order; junction bases with no gene match: 12. Looked up from germline, CDR1 is WNHNN and CDR2 is SYGVQD (reference sequence). The CDR3 has 15 residues. The DNA of the CDR3 is TGCGCCAGCAGCGCCCGGGACAGCTTTCGGAATGAGCAGTTCTTC. It yields the protein CASSARDSFRNEQFF.

The V call is TRBV6-5, the J call TRBJ2-1, with D maybe TRBD1 (5 bases). The germline V and J ends were trimmed by 5 bases and 0 bases, with 11 bases remaining between them. Germline CDR1 reads MNHEY; CDR2 reads SVGAGI. This CDR3 region has 15 residues. The CDR3 loop is CASSLQDSSYNEQFF. The CDR3 DNA follows: TGTGCCAGCAGTCTACAGGATAGCTCCTACAATGAGCAGTTCTTC.

The CDR3 spells CASSLGSRKTEAFF. CDR3 sequence (DNA): TGCGCCAGCAGCTTGGGATCGAGGAAAACTGAAGCTTTCTTT. This chain joins TRBV5-1 and TRBJ1-1; D uncertain. CDR1 and CDR2 from the germline V gene are SGHRS and YFSETQ. The CDR3 sequence is 14 residues long. The V end was cut by 0 bases, the J end by 5 bases, with 11 bases between. Variable domain in full (rest from reference TRBV5-1 and TRBJ1-1): KAGVTQTPRYLIKTRGQQVTLSCSPISGHRSVSWYQQTPGQGLQFLFEYFSETQRNKGNFPGRFSGRQFSNSRSEMNVSTLELGDSALYLCASSLGSRKTEAFFGQGTRLTVV.

The chain employs TRBV5-1 and TRBJ1-4, with a tentative D call TRBD1 (6 bases). CDR1 and CDR2 from the germline V gene are SGHRS and YFSETQ. The V end was cut by 5 bases, the J end by 4 bases, with 12 bases between. This CDR3 comprises 14 residues. The CDR3 reads CASSNRAHNEKLFF. CDR3 DNA sequence: TGCGCCAGCAGTAACAGGGCGCATAATGAAAAACTGTTTTTT.

The chain uses TRBV7-9 and TRBJ2-4; weak D call: TRBD2 (6 bases). The germline V and J ends were trimmed by 4 bases and 0 bases, with 13 bases remaining between them. The CDR3 is 16 amino acids. Germline values: CDR1 SEHNR, CDR2 FQNEAQ (reference sequence). The CDR3 loop reads CASSSGDSLAKNIQYF. The DNA for the CDR3 is TGTGCCAGCAGCTCCGGGGACTCTCTAGCCAAAAACATTCAGTACTTC.

The chain links TRBV7-6 to TRBJ2-5; 9 nucleotides agree with TRBD1. The J call may be wrong; the DNA end is better matched by TRBJ2-7. Germline CDR1 reads SGHVS; CDR2 reads FNYEAQ. CDR3 length: 14 amino acids. The CDR3 coding sequence is TGTGCCAGCAGCCCACAGGGGGCTTTGTACGAGCAGTACTTC. Protein product: CASSPQGALYEQYF.

The CDR3 spells CASSLTGGWGSGGNQPQHF. In DNA form, the CDR3 reads TGTGCCAGCAGTCTTACAGGGGGCTGGGGAAGTGGGGGCAATCAGCCCCAGCATTTT. V and J are TRBV28 and TRBJ1-5; 9 bases are shared with TRBD1. Looked up from germline, CDR1 is MDHEN and CDR2 is SYDVKM. V trimming: 5 bases; J trimming: 2 bases; junction bases outside the gene matches: 16. The CDR3 consists of 19 residues.

The chain recombines TRBV4-1 with TRBJ1-6; unclear D gene. Trimming removed 1 base from V and 9 bases from J, with 13 bases in between. The germline CDR1 and CDR2 sequences are MGHRA and YSYEKL. CDR3 size: 15 residues. The CDR3 region is CASSQGWRLVSPLHF. Written as DNA, the CDR3 is TGCGCCAGCAGCCAAGGATGGCGCCTAGTTTCACCCCTCCACTTT.

The V call is TRBV7-8, the J call TRBJ1-6; TRBD1 agrees at 10 bases. This CDR3 region has 17 residues. In germline, CDR1 is SGHVS, CDR2 FQNEAQ. Unmatched junction bases numbered 5, after V lost 6 bases and J lost 0 bases. The DNA for the CDR3 is TGTGCCAGCAGGGGACAGGGGTCAAGCTCCTATAATTCACCCCTCCACTTT. Its protein product is CASRGQGSSSYNSPLHF.